This T cell receptor beta chain was recorded in a study of early T cells in non-severe SARS-CoV-2 infection. One entry per CDR3 protein results from TCRdb running MiXCR on the 5' RACE reads. The sample gives tens of thousands of distinct CDR3 sequences, around a tenth of which show up once; approximately 5.7% is in the top ten. This clonotype has at least ten counts. The junction had 6 bases not matched to a gene; V was cut back by 12 bases and J by 1 base. The CDR3 is made up of 13 amino acids. Germline CDR1 is KGHDR and CDR2 is SFDVKD. V usage is TRBV24-1 and J usage is TRBJ2-3; TRBD2 aligns across 7 bases. The sample here was whole blood, taken at baseline. This TCR was sampled from an adult who was a healthcare worker with PCR-confirmed SARS-CoV-2 infection or an uninfected control (not recorded which). CDR3 in amino acids: CASQAGGTDTQYF. CDR3 DNA: TGTGCCTCCCAGGCGGGGGGCACAGATACGCAGTATTTT.